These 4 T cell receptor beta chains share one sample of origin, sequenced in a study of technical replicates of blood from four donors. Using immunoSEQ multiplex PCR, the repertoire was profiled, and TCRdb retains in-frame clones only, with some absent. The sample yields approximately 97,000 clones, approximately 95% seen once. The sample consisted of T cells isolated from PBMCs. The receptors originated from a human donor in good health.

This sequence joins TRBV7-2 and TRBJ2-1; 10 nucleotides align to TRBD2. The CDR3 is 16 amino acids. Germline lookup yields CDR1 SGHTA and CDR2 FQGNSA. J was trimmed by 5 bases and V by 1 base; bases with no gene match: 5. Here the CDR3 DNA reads TGTGCCAGCAGCTTAGTAGGGACTAGCGTCCACAATGAGCAGTTCTTC. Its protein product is CASSLVGTSVHNEQFF.

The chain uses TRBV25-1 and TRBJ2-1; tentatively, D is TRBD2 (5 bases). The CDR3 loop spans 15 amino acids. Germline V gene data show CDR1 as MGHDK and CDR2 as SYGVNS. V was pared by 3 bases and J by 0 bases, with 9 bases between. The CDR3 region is CASSERDSSYNEQFF. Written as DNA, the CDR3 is TGTGCCAGCAGTGAGAGGGATTCCTCCTACAATGAGCAGTTCTTC.

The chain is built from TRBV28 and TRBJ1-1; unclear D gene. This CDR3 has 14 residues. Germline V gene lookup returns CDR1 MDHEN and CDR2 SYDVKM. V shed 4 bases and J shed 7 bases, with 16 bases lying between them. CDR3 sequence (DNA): TGTGCCAGCAGTTCGACGCGGCAGTTGGTTGAAGCTTTCTTT. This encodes CASSSTRQLVEAFF.

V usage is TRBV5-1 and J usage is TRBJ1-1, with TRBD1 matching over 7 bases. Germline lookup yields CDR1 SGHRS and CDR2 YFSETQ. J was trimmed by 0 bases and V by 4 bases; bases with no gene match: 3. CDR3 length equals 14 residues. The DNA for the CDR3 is TGCGCCAGCAGCACAACAGGGGTGAACACTGAAGCTTTCTTT. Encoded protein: CASSTTGVNTEAFF.